The next 12 T cell receptor beta chains were all read from a single sample in a study of blood T cells in healthy people across ages. A second PCR of about 7 to 12 cycles used a sample-barcoded 5' primer and a J-beta primer mix. Each CDR3 protein is one row after TCRdb ran MiXCR on the 5' RACE reads. Among some 560,000 distinct CDR3 sequences, roughly a quarter were seen once, and the ten largest hold approximately 3.3%. This sample also appeared in a second study, on T cells of mothers and their children.

The sequencing input was blood. Source of these receptors: a boy aged 2 to 9 in good health.

For the CDR3, the DNA is TGTGCCAGCAGTCCGAACAGGTACTCTCAGCCCCAGCATTTT. This sequence encodes CASSPNRYSQPQHF. V gene TRBV7-8 combines with J gene TRBJ1-5, with D possibly TRBD1 on 5 matching bases. Germline assignment: CDR1 SGHVS and CDR2 FQNEAQ. The V gene lost 6 bases and the J gene lost 6 bases, with 15 bases spanning the gap. The CDR3 extends over 14 amino acids.

The CDR3: CATSDWTGQPQHF. The CDR3 region has the DNA TGTGCCACCAGTGATTGGACAGGCCAGCCCCAGCATTTT. This chain uses TRBV24-1 with TRBJ1-5; 7 nucleotides align to TRBD1. After removal of 2 bases from V and 7 bases from J, the junction contained 1 base not matched to a gene. CDR1 KGHDR and CDR2 SFDVKD come from the germline V gene. The CDR3 extends over 13 amino acids.

This chain uses TRBV20-1 with TRBJ1-1, with D maybe TRBD1 (6 bases). Germline CDR1 DFQATT, CDR2 SNEGSKA (reference sequence). CDR3 size: 13 residues. V lost 8 bases and J lost 3, with 16 bases in between. DNA for the CDR3: TGCAGTTCAAGGGGGAGCTCAGACACTGAAGCTTTCTTT. Translated: CSSRGSSDTEAFF.

In its sample, this clonotype was seen many times. The V gene is TRBV3-1, the J gene TRBJ2-7, with D perhaps TRBD1 or TRBD2 (5 bases each). Germline V gene sequence: CDR1 LGHDT, CDR2 YNNKEL (reference sequence). V lost 4 bases to trimming and J lost 3 bases, with 13 bases between them. The CDR3 consists of 14 residues. The DNA of the CDR3 is TGTGCCAGCAGCCCCCGGGACCTTAGCTACGAGCAGTACTTC. Amino acid sequence: CASSPRDLSYEQYF.

V gene TRBV3-1 combines with J gene TRBJ2-2; 7 bases map to TRBD2. J lost 7 bases, V lost 4 bases, and 9 bases had no gene match. The CDR3 totals 15 residues. The V gene's germline CDR1 is LGHDT and CDR2 YNNKEL (reference sequence). The CDR3 DNA is TGTGCCAGCAGCCTCCCGTCGGGGGGAGACGGGGAGCTGTTTTTT. Translating it yields CASSLPSGGDGELFF. Full variable domain (outside the CDR3, taken from reference TRBV3-1 and TRBJ2-2): DTAVSQTPKYLVTQMGNDKSIKCEQNLGHDTMYWYKQDSKKFLKIMFSYNNKELIINETVPNRFSPKSPDKAHLNLHINSLELGDSAVYFCASSLPSGGDGELFFGEGSRLTVL.

This clonotype was recorded a few times. The genes are TRBV5-1 and TRBJ2-5, with 7 bases that match TRBD2. The J call may be incorrect, as the DNA end agrees better with TRBJ2-7. Germline CDR1 SGHRS, CDR2 YFSETQ. The CDR3 covers 16 residues. DNA for the CDR3: TGCGCCAGCAGCTTGGGGGGGGGAGGGACGCCCTACGAGCAGTACTTC. Protein sequence: CASSLGGGGTPYEQYF.

This chain links TRBV4-1 with TRBJ2-7, with D unresolved. Germline V gives CDR1 MGHRA, CDR2 YSYEKL. The CDR3 length is 16 residues. V was cut by 0 bases and J by 0 bases, with 12 bases left in between. The CDR3 is CASSQDNRASSYEQYF. The CDR3 DNA sequence: TGCGCCAGCAGCCAAGATAATAGGGCGAGCTCCTACGAGCAGTACTTC.

This clonotype was observed a few times. The chain recombines TRBV5-1 with TRBJ1-5; D uncertain. The V end was cut by 0 bases, the J end by 0 bases, with 7 bases between. The CDR3 extends over 15 amino acids. Per germline, CDR1 SGHRS and CDR2 YFSETQ. The CDR3 region is CASSLEGHSNQPQHF. CDR3 nucleotide sequence: TGCGCCAGCAGCTTGGAGGGCCATAGCAATCAGCCCCAGCATTTT.

This clonotype was counted only a few times. V gene TRBV7-9 combines with J gene TRBJ1-1; D not certain. Trimming stripped 7 bases from V and 8 bases from J, with 11 bases between. This CDR3 region has 11 residues. The germline V gene has CDR1 SEHNR and CDR2 FQNEAQ (reference sequence). DNA for the CDR3: TGTGCCAGCACCCTTGTAGGGGAAGCTTTCTTT. Translation gives CASTLVGEAFF.

The chain has TRBV7-7 and TRBJ2-3, with 7 bases lining up with TRBD1. CDR1 is SSHAT and CDR2 is FNYEAQ in the germline V gene (reference sequence). The CDR3 contains 14 residues. Trimming removed 5 bases from V and 0 bases from J; junction bases left unmatched: 2. The CDR3 DNA reads TGTGCCAGCAGCACAGGGGTTAGCACAGATACGCAGTATTTT. It specifies CASSTGVSTDTQYF.

The chain employs TRBV4-3 and TRBJ2-1; 13 bases agree with TRBD2. The CDR3 extends over 14 amino acids. Germline V gene sequence: CDR1 LGHNA, CDR2 YSLEER. J lost 9 bases, V lost 4 bases, and 3 bases had no gene match. The CDR3 sequence is CASSPRLAGGEQFF. CDR3 DNA: TGCGCCAGCAGCCCCCGACTAGCGGGGGGTGAGCAGTTCTTC.

This clonotype turned up a few times. The chain recombines TRBV12-5 with TRBJ2-1, with D perhaps TRBD1 (5 bases). The J call may not be correct, given that the DNA end is closer to TRBJ2-7. The germline V gene encodes CDR1 LGHNT and CDR2 FRNRAP. The CDR3 has 13 amino acids. The CDR3 nucleotides read TGTGCTAGTGGCCCCCCGACAGCCTACGAGCAGTACTTC. Its protein is CASGPPTAYEQYF.